Listed below are T cell receptor beta chains from one sample, sequenced in a study of cytomegalovirus exposure and HLA in healthy donors. Here immunoSEQ multiplex PCR was the method, and the copy in TCRdb shows in-frame clones only, minus some. This sample has 150,000 to 200,000 clones; roughly 80% occur once, and the top ten carry roughly 10%. Sequenced: PBMCs. These receptors all stem from a man aged 18 to 29 in good health and CMV-seropositive. Each CDR3 is given with its conserved first and last residue. A D gene is named only where the DNA matches it firmly. Only part of the rows carry a size: once, few, many, or a class if the clone is expanded.

D	V	length	J	size	CDR3	DNA
TRBD2	TRBV7-2	15	TRBJ2-7	.	CASRPGLAGGHEQYF	TGTGCCAGCAGACCGGGACTAGCGGGAGGGCACGAGCAGTACTTC
TRBD2	TRBV7-3	16	TRBJ2-3	few	CASSSRTSGIPDTQYF	TGTGCCAGCAGCTCCCGGACTAGCGGGATCCCAGATACGCAGTATTTT
TRBD2	TRBV28	18	TRBJ2-1	.	CASSFPIGEGLFYNEQFF	TGTGCCAGCAGTTTTCCCATTGGGGAGGGTTTGTTCTACAATGAGCAGTTCTTC
.	TRBV9	12	TRBJ2-1	.	CASSVSGNEQFF	TGTGCCAGCAGCGTGAGCGGGAATGAGCAGTTCTTC
TRBD1	TRBV30	12	TRBJ2-7	.	CAWRRNRGEQYF	TGTGCCTGGAGGCGGAACAGGGGCGAGCAGTACTTC
.	TRBV10-3	16	TRBJ2-3	.	CAISEWGLENTDTQYF	TGTGCCATCAGTGAGTGGGGACTGGAAAACACAGATACGCAGTATTTT
.	TRBV21-1	15	TRBJ2-7	few	CASRRGTSDNYEQYF	TGTGCCAGCAGAAGGGGGACTAGCGACAACTACGAGCAGTACTTC
.	TRBV4-1	16	TRBJ2-7	.	CASSLRRSSATSEQYF	TGCGCCAGCAGCCTCCGAAGGAGTTCGGCTACCTCCGAGCAGTACTTC
TRBD2	TRBV6-5	14	TRBJ2-7	.	CASQGAGGSDEQYF	TGTGCCAGCCAAGGAGCGGGAGGCTCGGACGAGCAGTACTTC
.	TRBV2	14	TRBJ2-7	.	CASSVGRGSYEQYF	TGTGCCAGCAGTGTCGGCAGGGGTAGTTACGAGCAGTACTTC
TRBD1	TRBV28	18	TRBJ2-7	.	CASSLFGGGQGHSYEQYF	TGTGCCAGCAGTTTGTTTGGCGGGGGACAGGGGCATTCCTACGAGCAGTACTTC
.	TRBV18	14	TRBJ2-7	.	CASSLSDRTYEQYF	TGTGCCAGCTCACTTTCCGACAGAACCTACGAGCAGTACTTC
TRBD1	TRBV6-5	15	TRBJ2-1	.	CASSKGQDLYNEQFF	TGTGCCAGCAGTAAGGGACAGGACCTATACAATGAGCAGTTCTTC
.	TRBV6-1	12	TRBJ2-7	.	CASSGDSYEQYF	TGTGCCAGCTCGGGAGATTCCTACGAGCAGTACTTC
.	TRBV14	17	TRBJ2-1	.	CASSQDGKTKAYNEQFF	TGTGCCAGCAGCCAAGATGGCAAGACTAAAGCCTACAATGAGCAGTTCTTC
TRBD2	TRBV27	15	TRBJ2-2	few	CASSSGGRGTGELFF	TGTGCCAGCAGTTCGGGTGGGAGGGGCACCGGGGAGCTGTTTTTT
.	TRBV28	15	TRBJ1-5	.	CASSSSGNPNQPQHF	TGTGCCAGCAGTTCATCAGGGAATCCCAATCAGCCCCAGCATTTT
.	TRBV28	12	TRBJ2-7	.	CASSYSSYEQYF	TGTGCCAGCAGTTACAGCTCCTACGAGCAGTACTTC
.	TRBV29-1	12	TRBJ2-7	.	CSVAGDRYEQYF	TGCAGCGTTGCAGGGGATCGCTACGAGCAGTACTTC
.	TRBV27	14	TRBJ2-1	few	CASSIVTGYNEQFF	TGTGCCAGCAGTATAGTGACAGGCTACAATGAGCAGTTCTTC
.	TRBV6-1	14	TRBJ1-4	few	CASSRGGSNEKLFF	TGTGCCAGCAGTCGCGGGGGTAGTAATGAAAAACTGTTTTTT
.	TRBV10-3	13	TRBJ2-2	few	CAMGLENTGELFF	TGTGCCATGGGACTGGAGAACACCGGGGAGCTGTTTTTT
.	TRBV29-1	12	TRBJ1-1	.	CSVDVMNTEAFF	TGCAGCGTTGATGTTATGAACACTGAAGCTTTCTTT
.	TRBV5-1	15	TRBJ2-7	.	CASRLSAGRSYEQYF	TGCGCCAGCAGGTTGTCGGCAGGGAGGTCCTACGAGCAGTACTTC
.	TRBV7-6	13	TRBJ2-5	.	CASSLATQETQYF	TGTGCCAGCAGCTTGGCCACCCAAGAGACCCAGTACTTC
.	TRBV7-3	15	TRBJ2-1	.	CASSLKRGSGNEQFF	TGTGCCAGCAGCTTAAAACGAGGGTCAGGCAATGAGCAGTTCTTC
TRBD2	TRBV19	14	TRBJ2-2	.	CATTREGVGGELFF	TGTGCCACAACAAGGGAGGGAGTCGGCGGGGAGCTGTTTTTT
.	TRBV5-1	13	TRBJ2-1	.	CASSLAVGSEQFF	TGCGCCAGCAGCTTGGCGGTGGGCAGTGAGCAGTTCTTC
TRBD1	TRBV10-2	15	TRBJ2-7	.	CASSDMGQRAYEQYF	TGCGCCAGCAGTGACATGGGACAGCGCGCCTACGAGCAGTACTTC
.	TRBV28	13	TRBJ1-2	.	CASSPLTVYGYTF	TGTGCCAGCAGTCCCCTGACAGTCTATGGCTACACCTTC
.	TRBV7-9	14	TRBJ2-7	.	CASSLEGVNYEQYF	TGTGCCAGCAGCTTAGAGGGAGTTAACTACGAGCAGTACTTC
.	TRBV28	13	TRBJ2-2	.	CASPDRNTGELFF	TGTGCCAGCCCGGACAGAAACACCGGGGAGCTGTTTTTT
TRBD1	TRBV9	15	TRBJ2-3	.	CASSLRQGSTDTQYF	TGTGCCAGCAGCCTTCGACAGGGATCCACAGATACGCAGTATTTT
TRBD1	TRBV9	15	TRBJ1-3	once	CASSPGQVSGNTIYF	TGTGCCAGCAGTCCGGGACAGGTCTCTGGAAACACCATATATTTT
TRBD2	TRBV9	15	TRBJ2-1	few	CASSTGGEFSREQFF	TGTGCCAGCAGCACTGGGGGGGAATTTAGTCGGGAGCAGTTCTTC
TRBD1	TRBV7-2	14	TRBJ1-5	.	CASSLGPGGQPQHF	TGTGCCAGCAGCTTAGGTCCAGGGGGGCAGCCCCAGCATTTT
TRBD2	TRBV19	16	TRBJ2-7	.	CASSIAGLAFSYEQYF	TGTGCCAGTAGTATCGCGGGACTAGCGTTCTCCTACGAGCAGTACTTC
TRBD2	TRBV27	16	TRBJ2-1	.	CASSLRGLAPTGEQFF	TGTGCCAGCAGTTTACGCGGACTAGCACCGACGGGGGAGCAGTTCTTC
TRBD1	TRBV28	14	TRBJ1-1	.	CASDRTGTNTEAFF	TGTGCCAGCGATAGGACAGGGACGAACACTGAAGCTTTCTTT
TRBD2	TRBV4-1	15	TRBJ2-7	.	CASSQKREGLDEQYF	TGCGCCAGCAGCCAAAAGCGGGAGGGCCTGGACGAGCAGTACTTC
.	TRBV7-8	11	TRBJ2-1	.	CASSPHNEQFF	TGTGCCAGCAGCCCTCACAATGAGCAGTTCTTC